This T cell receptor beta chain was documented in a study of shared clonotypes between healthy human individuals. Overall study results and limits: An effect of sequencing depth on clonotype sharing among donors was expected. The study found about 5% of naive CD4 clonotypes shared across a few donors.

Comments on this clone: Antigen unknown.

V lost 6 bases, J lost 5 bases, and 13 bases lay in between. The CDR3 is 14 residues long. Germline V gene lookup returns CDR1 KGHSH and CDR2 LQKENI. Libraries were prepared by immunoSEQ multiplex PCR; TCRdb keeps only in-frame clonotypes and omits some of them. Here the sample spans millions of clones, approximately 95% being singletons. The sequence was obtained from a man younger than 30 in good health. Some clones in this sample may be carry-over from other donors' samples. This sequence joins TRBV18 and TRBJ1-4; the D gene is possibly TRBD1 (5 bases). Sequences were obtained from naive CD4+ T cells from PBMCs. Subset indicated: CD45RA+ positively selected. The CDR3 loop is CASSQSRVNEKLFF. In DNA form, the CDR3 reads TGTGCCAGCTCCCAGTCCAGGGTAAATGAAAAACTGTTTTTT.